This paragraph reports one T cell receptor beta chain. This sample was included in a study of blood T cell repertoires in COVID-19. Study details: Italy, Spain and the United States were the sources of the convalescent and acute COVID-19 samples. T cells, B-cell-depleted T cells, or PBMCs provided the cDNA or gDNA that served as material.

Authors' analysis steps: Amplified reference gene primers provided the basis for estimating nucleated cell counts. The table came from immunoSEQ multiplex PCR; TCRdb's copy has only in-frame clones and leaves some out. V, J and clone size derive from that table, while D and trimming were established from the DNA sequence. The repertoire holds tens of thousands of clones, about nine tenths seen once, with roughly an eighth in the top ten. Germline CDR1 is SGHNT and CDR2 is YYREEE (reference sequence). The CDR3 sequence is 15 residues long. With 3 bases clipped from V and 0 bases from J, the junction kept 2 bases outside the gene matches.

This receptor was identified in a human donor in a cohort sampled during active COVID-19. The chain recombines TRBV5-4 with TRBJ2-2, with 7 bases fitting TRBD1. The source material was peripheral blood. CDR3 region: CASSWGTANTGELFF. The CDR3 DNA is TGTGCCAGCAGCTGGGGGACAGCGAACACCGGGGAGCTGTTTTTT.